The present T cell receptor beta chain was sequenced within a study of shared clonotypes between healthy human individuals. Study-level points and caveats: Generally, estimated richness proved larger in naive subsets than it did in memory subsets.

The ends were cut back, 10 bases at V and 0 bases at J, with 14 bases in the middle. CDR1 SGHTA and CDR2 FQGNSA come from the germline V gene. The CDR3 consists of 14 residues. Nashville, Tennessee was home to all donors, each a Caucasian adult. Remarks on this clone: Its specificity is unknown.

Clones were sequenced by immunoSEQ multiplex PCR, and TCRdb holds only the in-frame ones, with some missing. The table includes some 2,000,000 clones, 85% to 95% detected once. Sequenced input: naive CD4+ T cells sorted from blood. Documented subset: CD45RA+ positively selected. The receptor's source is a man aged 18-30 years in good health. V usage is TRBV7-2 and J usage is TRBJ2-3, with D uncertain. The CDR3, as DNA: TGTGCCACCCGCGGAGTGGCTAGCACAGATACGCAGTATTTT. Translated, it gives CATRGVASTDTQYF.